This T cell receptor (beta chain) comes out of a study of neoadjuvant anti-PD-1 for oral cavity cancer (dated by TCRdb to the early 2020s). About the full investigation: Before undergoing curative-intent surgical resection, most patients got three to four biweekly nivolumab doses at 3 mg/kg. A fourth nivolumab dose was given around day 43 to patients without progression, and definitive surgical resection was performed in those patients on days 50-56. Patients with complete response, partial response or stable disease by RECIST 1.1 were defined as responders, whereas patients with progression were defined as non-responders. The parent correlative cohort had approximately twelve patients and a response rate of 30% to 35%.

Points the paper makes about the study in general: Higher pretreatment blood TCRbeta clonality and lower post-treatment tumor TCRbeta clonality were correlated with higher pretreatment blood Treg/Th17 ratios. The TCR analyses had only three patients in each response group, and the authors called for validation in larger cohorts. After neoadjuvant nivolumab, significantly higher T cell clonality (Gini index) was found within PBMCs in non-responders than in responders.

This specimen's time point label, per the study, means: after neoadjuvant nivolumab, at surgical resection. Patients were newly diagnosed with stage II-IVA oral cavity squamous cell carcinoma and had received no prior systemic or radiation treatment. The cohort consisted of patients with HPV-negative, locally advanced oral cavity squamous cell carcinoma. No culture maintenance or expansion was done, as the peripheral blood mononuclear cells went straight to analysis. Samples were obtained from a longitudinal correlative study of a single-arm phase II trial of neoadjuvant nivolumab in oral cavity squamous cell carcinoma. Subject-matched pre- and post-treatment PBMCs and tumors from three responders and three non-responders underwent genomic DNA-based TCRbeta sequencing. Peripheral blood mononuclear cells were collected before nivolumab treatment and again after treatment, at the time of surgery. The Maxwell RSC DNA from Cells kit was used to extract genomic DNA from PBMCs.

On this clone itself: This receptor's antigen is unknown. No per-base quality is available; no much larger clone lies one base away.

PBMC libraries used mostly about 480 ng of input genomic DNA for deep sequencing, with six replicates per sample. TCRbeta libraries were prepared with the immunoSEQ hsTCRbeta kit according to the manufacturer's instructions. The completed libraries were mixed into a single pool at 3 nM, then sequenced with an Illumina NovaSeq 6000 S4 flow cell. The original methods were these. The immunoSEQ Analyzer handled quality control and preprocessing of the raw data. The analysis was restricted to productive rearrangements, with each unique CDR3 amino acid sequence defining a clonotype. Using the R package tcR, the researchers computed the Gini-Simpson index as their estimate of repertoire clonality. Gini indices were compared with Student's t test, and associations with tumor size change were assessed by Pearson correlation. This is the immuneACCESS table as TCRdb keeps it, with only in-frame sequences that have V and J called. A part of the clones is gone; compared with another copy, unresolved V genes explain less than half, and the rest is unexplained. That table gives V, J and clone size, and the DNA gave D and trimming. For this sample there are roughly 9,500 clones; 65% to 70% appear just once. Together, the top ten hold about 4% of the sample.

From its cysteine to its phenylalanine, the CDR3 spans 12 amino acids. CDR3 DNA only is kept here, 36 bases in frame from base 1. As encoded in the germline V gene, CDR1 is SQVTM while CDR2 is ANQGSEA. The germline ends are 4 bases apart after V is trimmed by 4 bases and J by 0 bases. The clonotype was recovered from a person aged 35-79 years with oral cavity squamous cell carcinoma. Sequencing was performed on PBMCs, taken after nivolumab (anti-PD-1) treatment. In this chain, TRBV29-1 is recombined with TRBJ1-3; the D segment cannot be called with confidence. In nucleotide form, the sequence is TGCAGCGTTGGACCCTCTGGAAACACCATATATTTT. Its translation is CSVGPSGNTIYF.